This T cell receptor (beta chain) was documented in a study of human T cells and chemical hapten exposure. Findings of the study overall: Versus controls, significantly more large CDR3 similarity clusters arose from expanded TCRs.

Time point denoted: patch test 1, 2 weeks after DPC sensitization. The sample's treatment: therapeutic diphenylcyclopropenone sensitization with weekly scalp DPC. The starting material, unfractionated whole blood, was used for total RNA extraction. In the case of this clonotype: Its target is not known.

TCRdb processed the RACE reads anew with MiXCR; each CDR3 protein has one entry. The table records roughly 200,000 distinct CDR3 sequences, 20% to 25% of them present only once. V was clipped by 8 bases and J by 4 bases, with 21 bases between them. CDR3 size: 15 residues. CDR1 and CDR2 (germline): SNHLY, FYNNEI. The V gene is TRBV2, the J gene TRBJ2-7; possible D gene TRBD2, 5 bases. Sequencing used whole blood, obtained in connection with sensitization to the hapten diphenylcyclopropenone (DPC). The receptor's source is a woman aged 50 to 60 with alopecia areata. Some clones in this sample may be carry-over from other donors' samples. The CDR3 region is CASAGSALMGYEQYF. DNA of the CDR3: TGTGCCAGCGCAGGTAGCGCCCTAATGGGGTACGAGCAGTACTTC.